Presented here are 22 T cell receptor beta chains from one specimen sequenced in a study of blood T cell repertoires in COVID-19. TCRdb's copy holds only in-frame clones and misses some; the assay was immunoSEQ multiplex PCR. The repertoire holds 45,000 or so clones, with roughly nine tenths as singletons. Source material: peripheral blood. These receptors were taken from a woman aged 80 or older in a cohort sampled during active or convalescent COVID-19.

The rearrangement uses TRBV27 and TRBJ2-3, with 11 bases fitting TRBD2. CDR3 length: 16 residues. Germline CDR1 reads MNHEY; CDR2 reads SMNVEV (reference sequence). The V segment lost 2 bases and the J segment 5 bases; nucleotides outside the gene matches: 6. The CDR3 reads CASSLQPLAGGDTQYF. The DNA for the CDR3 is TGTGCCAGCAGTTTACAACCTCTAGCGGGAGGAGATACGCAGTATTTT.

The CDR3 spells CAISEGTAPTYGYTF. CDR3 DNA sequence: TGTGCCATCAGTGAAGGGACAGCCCCCACATATGGCTACACCTTC. The V gene is TRBV10-3, the J gene TRBJ1-2; 7 nucleotides match TRBD1. This CDR3 spans 15 amino acids. Per germline, CDR1 ENHRY and CDR2 SYGVKD. J gave up 5 bases and V 3 bases, and 9 bases lay outside the gene matches.

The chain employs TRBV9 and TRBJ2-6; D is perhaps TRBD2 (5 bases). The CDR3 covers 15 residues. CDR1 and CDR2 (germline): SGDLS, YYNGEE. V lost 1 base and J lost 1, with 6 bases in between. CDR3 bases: TGTGCCAGCAGCGTAAGGGAGTCTGGGGCCAACGTCCTGACTTTC. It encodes CASSVRESGANVLTF.

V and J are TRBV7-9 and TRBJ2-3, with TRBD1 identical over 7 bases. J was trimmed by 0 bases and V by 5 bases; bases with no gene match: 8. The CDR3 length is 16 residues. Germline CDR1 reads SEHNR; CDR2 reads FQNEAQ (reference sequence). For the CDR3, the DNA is TGTGCCAGCAGCACCGGGACAGTTTCTAGCACAGATACGCAGTATTTT. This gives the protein CASSTGTVSSTDTQYF.

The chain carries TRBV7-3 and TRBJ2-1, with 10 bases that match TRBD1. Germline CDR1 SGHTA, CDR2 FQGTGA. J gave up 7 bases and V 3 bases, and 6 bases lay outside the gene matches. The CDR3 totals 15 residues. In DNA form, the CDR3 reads TGTGCCAGCAGCTTTACGACAGGGGGCTTGAATGAGCAGTTCTTC. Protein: CASSFTTGGLNEQFF.

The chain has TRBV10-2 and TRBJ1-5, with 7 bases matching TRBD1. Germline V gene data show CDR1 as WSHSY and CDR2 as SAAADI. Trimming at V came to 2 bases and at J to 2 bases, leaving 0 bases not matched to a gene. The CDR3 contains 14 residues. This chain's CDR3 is CASSEQGGNQPQHF. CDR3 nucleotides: TGCGCCAGCAGTGAGCAGGGGGGCAATCAGCCCCAGCATTTT.

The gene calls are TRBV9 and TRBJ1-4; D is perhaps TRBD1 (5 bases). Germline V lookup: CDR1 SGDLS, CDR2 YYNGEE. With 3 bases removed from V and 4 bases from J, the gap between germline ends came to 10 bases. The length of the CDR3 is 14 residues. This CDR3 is CASSAGMGNEKLFF. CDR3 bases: TGTGCCAGCAGCGCAGGGATGGGTAATGAAAAACTGTTTTTT.

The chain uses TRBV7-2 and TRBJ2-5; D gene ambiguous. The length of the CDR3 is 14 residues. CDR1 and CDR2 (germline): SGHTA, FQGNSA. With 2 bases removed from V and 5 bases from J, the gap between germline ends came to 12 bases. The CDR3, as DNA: TGTGCCAGCAGCTTAAGACTCGTTGTGGAGACCCAGTACTTC. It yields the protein CASSLRLVVETQYF.

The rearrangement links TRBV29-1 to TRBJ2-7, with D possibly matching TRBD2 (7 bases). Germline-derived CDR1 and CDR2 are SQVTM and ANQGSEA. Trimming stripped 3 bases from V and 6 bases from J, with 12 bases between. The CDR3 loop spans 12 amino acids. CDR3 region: CSVERGTREQYF. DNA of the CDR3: TGCAGCGTTGAGCGGGGGACACGCGAGCAGTACTTC.

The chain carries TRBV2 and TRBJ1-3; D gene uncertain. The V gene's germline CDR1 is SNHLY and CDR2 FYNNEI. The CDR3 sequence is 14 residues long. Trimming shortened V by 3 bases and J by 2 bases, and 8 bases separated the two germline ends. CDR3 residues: CASSDRWPGNTIYF. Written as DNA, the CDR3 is TGTGCCAGCAGTGACAGGTGGCCTGGAAACACCATATATTTT.

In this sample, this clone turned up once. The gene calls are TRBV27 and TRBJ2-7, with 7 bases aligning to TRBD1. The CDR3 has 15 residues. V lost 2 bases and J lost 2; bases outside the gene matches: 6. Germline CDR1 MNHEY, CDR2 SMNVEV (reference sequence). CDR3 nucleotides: TGTGCCAGCAGTTTAAGGAACAGGGGCCCCTACGAGCAGTACTTC. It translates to CASSLRNRGPYEQYF.

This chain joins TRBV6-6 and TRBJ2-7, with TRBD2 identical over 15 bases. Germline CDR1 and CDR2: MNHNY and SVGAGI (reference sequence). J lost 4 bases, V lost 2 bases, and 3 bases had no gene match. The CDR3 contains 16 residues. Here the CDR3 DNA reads TGTGCCAGCAGTTACGGACTAGCGGGAGGGGGATACGAGCAGTACTTC. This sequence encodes CASSYGLAGGGYEQYF.

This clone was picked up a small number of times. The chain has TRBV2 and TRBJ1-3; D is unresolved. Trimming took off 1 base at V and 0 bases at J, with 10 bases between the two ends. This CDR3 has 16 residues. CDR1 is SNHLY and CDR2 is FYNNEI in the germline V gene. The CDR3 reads CASSEVQLTSGNTIYF. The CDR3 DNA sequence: TGTGCCAGCAGTGAAGTACAGCTAACCTCTGGAAACACCATATATTTT.

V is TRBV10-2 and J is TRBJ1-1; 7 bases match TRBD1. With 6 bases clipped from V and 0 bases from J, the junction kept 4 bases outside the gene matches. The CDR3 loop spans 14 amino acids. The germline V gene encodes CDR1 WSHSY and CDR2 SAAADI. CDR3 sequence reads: CASRQGQVNTEAFF. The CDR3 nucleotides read TGCGCCAGCAGACAGGGGCAGGTGAACACTGAAGCTTTCTTT.

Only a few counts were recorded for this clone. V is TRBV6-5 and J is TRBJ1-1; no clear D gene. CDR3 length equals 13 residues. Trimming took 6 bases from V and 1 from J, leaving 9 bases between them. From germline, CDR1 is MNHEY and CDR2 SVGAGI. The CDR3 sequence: CASSSGRNTEAFF. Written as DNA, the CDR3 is TGTGCCAGCAGCTCCGGGAGGAACACTGAAGCTTTCTTT.

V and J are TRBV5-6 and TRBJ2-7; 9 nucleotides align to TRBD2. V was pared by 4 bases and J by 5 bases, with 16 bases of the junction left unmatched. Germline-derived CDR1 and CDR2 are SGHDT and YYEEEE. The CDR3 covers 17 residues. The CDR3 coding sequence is TGTGCCAGCAGCGGGACCCTCGTCGGCGGGAGGGGTAACGAGCAGTACTTC. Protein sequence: CASSGTLVGGRGNEQYF.

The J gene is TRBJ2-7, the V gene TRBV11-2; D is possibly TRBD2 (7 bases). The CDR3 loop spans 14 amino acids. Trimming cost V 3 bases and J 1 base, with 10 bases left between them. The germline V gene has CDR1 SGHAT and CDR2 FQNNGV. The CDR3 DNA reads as TGTGCCAGCAGCTTGGGGGGGGCGTCCTACGAGCAGTACTTC. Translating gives CASSLGGASYEQYF.

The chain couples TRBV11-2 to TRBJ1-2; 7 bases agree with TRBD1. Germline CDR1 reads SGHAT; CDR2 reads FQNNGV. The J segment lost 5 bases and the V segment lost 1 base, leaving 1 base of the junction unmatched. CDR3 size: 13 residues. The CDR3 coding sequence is TGTGCCAGCAGCTTAGTACAGGGGTATGGCTACACCTTC. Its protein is CASSLVQGYGYTF.

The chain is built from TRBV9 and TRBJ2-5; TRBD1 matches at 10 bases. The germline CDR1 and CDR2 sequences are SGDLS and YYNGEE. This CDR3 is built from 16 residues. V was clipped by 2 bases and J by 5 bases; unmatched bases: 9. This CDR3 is CASSVGPRTGGETQYF. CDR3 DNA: TGTGCCAGCAGCGTTGGTCCCCGGACAGGGGGGGAGACCCAGTACTTC.

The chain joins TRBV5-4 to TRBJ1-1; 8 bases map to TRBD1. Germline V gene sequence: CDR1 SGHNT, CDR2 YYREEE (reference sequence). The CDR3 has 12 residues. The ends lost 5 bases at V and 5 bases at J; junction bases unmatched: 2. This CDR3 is CASRQGGTEAFF. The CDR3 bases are TGTGCCAGCAGACAGGGGGGGACTGAAGCTTTCTTT.

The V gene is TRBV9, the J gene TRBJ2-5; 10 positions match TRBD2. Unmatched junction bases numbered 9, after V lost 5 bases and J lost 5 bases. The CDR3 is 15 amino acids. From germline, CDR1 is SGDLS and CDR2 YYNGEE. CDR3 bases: TGTGCCAGCAGTCGGACTAGCGGAGGGGGGGAGACCCAGTACTTC. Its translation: CASSRTSGGGETQYF.

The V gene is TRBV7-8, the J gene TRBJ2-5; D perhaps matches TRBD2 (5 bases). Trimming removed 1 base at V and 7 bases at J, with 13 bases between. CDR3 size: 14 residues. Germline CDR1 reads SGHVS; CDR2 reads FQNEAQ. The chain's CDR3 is CASSLGGGFPTQYF. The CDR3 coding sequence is TGTGCCAGCAGCTTAGGAGGAGGATTCCCGACCCAGTACTTC.